This T cell receptor (beta chain) was identified during a study of blood T cells in healthy people across ages. Primed by a sample-barcoded 5' primer and a J-beta primer mix, a second PCR proceeded for 7 to 11 cycles. TCRdb analysed the 5' RACE reads with MiXCR anew, one entry per CDR3 protein. The table includes roughly 2 million distinct CDR3 sequences, around 50% detected once. Whole-study results and caveats: Roughly linearly, TCR beta diversity per million T cells fell as age increased. Estimates drawn from one million T cells were deemed to understate diversity. Both higher diversity and more naive CD4+ cells marked long-lived donors when set against aged donors.

Each sample yielded at least 5 micrograms of PBMC total RNA. The V gene lost 4 bases and the J gene lost 3 bases, with 18 bases spanning the gap. This CDR3 contains 16 residues. CDR1 is SGHRS, CDR2 YFSETQ, per germline. For this clonotype: Its antigen is as yet unknown.

V gene TRBV5-1 combines with J gene TRBJ2-3; D possibly corresponds to TRBD1 (5 bases). Input material: blood. The sequence was collected from a middle-aged woman in good health. CDR3 nucleotide sequence: TGCGCCAGCAGCCCCGGACAAGGCCCGTCTACAGATACGCAGTATTTT. It yields the protein CASSPGQGPSTDTQYF.